The clone carrying this TCR beta chain was observed at least ten times. The data originate from a study of blood T cells in healthy people across ages. A second PCR, run for roughly 7 to 12 cycles, used a sample-barcoded 5' primer plus a J-beta primer mix. TCRdb ran MiXCR on the 5' RACE reads and lists one entry per CDR3 protein. The sample holds some 790,000 distinct CDR3 sequences, 25% to 30% seen once. Per-sample PBMC isolation yielded at least 6 million cells. The CDR3 extends over 14 amino acids. The germline V and J ends were trimmed by 1 base and 3 bases, with 10 bases remaining between them. Sequenced: blood. The receptor comes from a woman at least 80 years old in good health. This rearrangement joins TRBV12-3 or TRBV12-4 to TRBJ2-7, with D possibly matching TRBD2 (5 bases). The CDR3: CASSLGQLDYEQYF. The CDR3 DNA sequence: TGTGCCAGCAGTTTAGGGCAACTAGACTACGAGCAGTACTTC.